Following are 22 T cell receptor beta chains from one sample sequenced in a study of T-cell memory formation after mild COVID-19. TCRdb re-derived calls from the 5' RACE reads in MiXCR, one entry per CDR3 protein. In the table there are 540,000 or so distinct CDR3 sequences, roughly 21% of which are singletons. The sequenced material came from PBMCs or a T cell subset sorted from them (not recorded which). The origin of the receptors is an adult woman who had mild COVID-19 (a few samples of this study predate the infection). Cell type and time point are not known.

A few counts support this clonotype. The gene calls are TRBV6-5 and TRBJ2-3; D not certain. Germline V lookup: CDR1 MNHEY, CDR2 SVGAGI. Trimming removed 6 bases from V and 2 bases from J, with 15 bases in between. This CDR3 spans 15 amino acids. The CDR3 DNA sequence: TGTGCCAGCAGGAGGCAACTCCTACTCACAGATACGCAGTATTTT. It yields the protein CASRRQLLLTDTQYF.

The chain's CDR3 is CAWSPGPGADTQYF. For the CDR3, the DNA is TGTGCCTGGTCACCGGGACCGGGGGCAGATACGCAGTATTTT. The chain uses TRBV30 and TRBJ2-3, with D possibly matching TRBD2 (6 bases). This CDR3 contains 14 residues. CDR1 is GTSNPN, CDR2 SVGIG, per germline (reference sequence). Trimming took off 5 bases at V and 4 bases at J, with 16 bases between the two ends. Filled out from reference TRBV30 and TRBJ2-3, the complete variable domain reads SQTIHQWPATLVQPVGSPLSLECTVEGTSNPNLYWYRQAAGRGLQLLFYSVGIGQISSEVPQNLSASRPQDRQFILSSKKLLLSDSGFYLCAWSPGPGADTQYFGPGTRLTVL.

In its sample, this clonotype was seen a few times. V and J are TRBV9 and TRBJ2-2; 9 nucleotides line up with TRBD1. The germline V gene encodes CDR1 SGDLS and CDR2 YYNGEE. The CDR3 is 14 residues long. V was pared by 2 bases and J by 9 bases, with 5 bases of the junction left unmatched. The CDR3 DNA follows: TGTGCCAGCAGCGTGGACAGGGGAGGTCGGGAGCTGTTTTTT. Amino acid sequence: CASSVDRGGRELFF.

The V call is TRBV7-3, the J call TRBJ1-2; the match to TRBD1 covers 8 bases. Germline V gene lookup returns CDR1 SGHTA and CDR2 FQGTGA. Trimming removed 0 bases from V and 7 bases from J; junction bases left unmatched: 4. This CDR3 region has 14 residues. CDR3 bases: TGTGCCAGCAGCTTAACCGACAGGGGAAGTGGCTACACCTTC. Its protein product is CASSLTDRGSGYTF.

The sample holds a few counts of this clonotype. The rearrangement links TRBV15 to TRBJ1-2, with a tentative D call TRBD1 (5 bases). The ends were cut back, 9 bases at V and 3 bases at J, with 17 bases in the middle. Germline V gene lookup returns CDR1 LNHNV and CDR2 YYDKDF (reference sequence). The CDR3 is made up of 14 amino acids. The CDR3 bases are TGTGCCACTAGTCCGGGGGAGGGTTACTATGGCTACACCTTC. It is translated as CATSPGEGYYGYTF.

This clonotype occurred a few times. Written as DNA, the CDR3 is TGTGCCAGCAGTTCCGGACTAGCGGGAGTCTTATTTTACAATGAGCAGTTCTTC. Amino acid sequence: CASSSGLAGVLFYNEQFF. This chain links TRBV27 with TRBJ2-1; 13 bases are a match to TRBD2. V was pared by 4 bases and J by 4 bases, with 10 bases of the junction left unmatched. Germline CDR1 reads MNHEY; CDR2 reads SMNVEV (reference sequence). This CDR3 is built from 18 residues.

V is TRBV5-5 and J is TRBJ2-5; TRBD1 might be the D (5 bases). CDR1 SGHKS and CDR2 YYEKEE come from the germline V gene (reference sequence). The CDR3 length is 14 residues. Trimming removed 0 bases from V and 3 bases from J, with 9 bases in between. The CDR3 spells CASSLGGQEETQYF. The DNA of the CDR3 is TGTGCCAGCAGCTTGGGGGGCCAGGAAGAGACCCAGTACTTC.

In this sample, this clonotype turned up many times. This sequence joins TRBV20-1 and TRBJ1-3, with 7 bases lining up with TRBD1. The CDR3 is 16 amino acids. CDR1 is DFQATT and CDR2 is SNEGSKA in the germline V gene (reference sequence). After removal of 2 bases from V and 3 bases from J, the junction contained 10 bases not matched to a gene. CDR3 protein: CSARHTTGTVGNTIYF. In DNA form, the CDR3 reads TGCAGTGCTAGACACACTACCGGGACAGTTGGAAACACCATATATTTT.

This clonotype occurred a few times. Compared with germline, one end of the junction differs, possibly owing to a read error. The chain has TRBV7-2 and TRBJ2-1; 8 bases are shared with TRBD2. CDR1 SGHTA and CDR2 FQGNSA come from the germline V gene. The CDR3 consists of 17 residues. This CDR3 is CASSSPPREASFNEQFF. For the CDR3, the DNA is TGTGCCAGCAGCTCCCCTCCGCGGGAGGCCTCCTTCAATGAGCAGTTCTTC.

This clonotype was detected a few times. The chain employs TRBV6-2 or TRBV6-3 and TRBJ2-3; the D call may be TRBD1 or TRBD2 (5 bases each). Germline V gene sequence: CDR1 MNHEY, CDR2 SVGEGT. The CDR3 has 13 amino acids. V lost 10 bases and J lost 6, with 17 bases in between. CDR3 coding DNA: TGTGCCACCACGGGGCATTCGAGGGATACGCAGTATTTT. Its translation is CATTGHSRDTQYF.

The chain has TRBV10-3 and TRBJ2-5; D may be TRBD1 (6 bases). Germline V gives CDR1 ENHRY, CDR2 SYGVKD. There are 15 residues in the CDR3. Trimming shortened V by 7 bases and J by 5 bases, and 20 bases separated the two germline ends. The CDR3 nucleotides read TGTGCCATCACCAAAACAGGGTTGGGGATGGAGACCCAGTACTTC. The encoded protein is CAITKTGLGMETQYF.

The chain combines TRBV5-6 with TRBJ1-5, with TRBD1 matching over 8 bases. Germline lookup yields CDR1 SGHDT and CDR2 YYEEEE. Germline trimming cut 3 bases from V and 0 bases from J; bases unmatched to any gene: 5. There are 16 residues in the CDR3. CDR3 region: CASSYRTGISNQPQHF. CDR3 in DNA: TGTGCCAGCAGCTATCGGACAGGGATTAGCAATCAGCCCCAGCATTTT.

V and J are TRBV7-2 and TRBJ2-3, with D tentatively TRBD1 (5 bases). The CDR3 extends over 13 amino acids. Trimming shortened V by 7 bases and J by 0 bases, and 8 bases separated the two germline ends. The germline V gene has CDR1 SGHTA and CDR2 FQGNSA. The CDR3 is CASTRTSTDTQYF. CDR3 nucleotides: TGTGCCAGCACCCGGACAAGCACAGATACGCAGTATTTT.

This clonotype was picked up a small number of times. This chain connects TRBV5-5 to TRBJ2-7, with a possible D match to TRBD1 (6 bases). The germline V gene encodes CDR1 SGHKS and CDR2 YYEKEE (reference sequence). This CDR3 spans 16 amino acids. V lost 4 bases and J 0 bases, leaving 17 bases between the germline ends. CDR3 amino acids: CASSTATGMSSYEQYF. Written as DNA, the CDR3 is TGTGCCAGCAGCACAGCGACAGGAATGAGCTCCTACGAGCAGTACTTC.

In this sample, this clonotype turned up a few times. The chain is built from TRBV7-6 and TRBJ2-3, with 9 bases identical to TRBD2. V trimming: 6 bases; J trimming: 0 bases; junction bases outside the gene matches: 16. Germline V gene lookup returns CDR1 SGHVS and CDR2 FNYEAQ. CDR3 size: 19 residues. CDR3: CASRGDPAGGATSTDTQYF. The CDR3, as DNA: TGTGCCAGCAGGGGGGACCCAGCGGGAGGCGCCACTAGCACAGATACGCAGTATTTT.

This clonotype has a handful of counts. The V gene is TRBV7-6, the J gene TRBJ2-1; TRBD2 matches at 10 bases. Per the germline V gene, CDR1 is SGHVS and CDR2 is FNYEAQ. The V and J ends lost 5 bases and 7 bases, in that order; junction bases with no gene match: 8. The CDR3 totals 15 residues. The DNA for the CDR3 is TGTGCCAGCAGCCCGGGAGCGGGGGGGTGGAATGAGCAGTTCTTC. This gives the protein CASSPGAGGWNEQFF.

This clonotype was recorded a few times. The CDR3 loop reads CASSPRTSDNEQFF. CDR3 nucleotide sequence: TGCGCCAGCAGCCCAAGGACTAGCGACAATGAGCAGTTCTTC. The chain recombines TRBV5-1 with TRBJ2-1, with 9 bases fitting TRBD2. Germline V gene lookup returns CDR1 SGHRS and CDR2 YFSETQ. The CDR3 is made up of 14 amino acids. V trimming: 4 bases; J trimming: 5 bases; junction bases outside the gene matches: 4. The whole variable domain, remainder taken from reference TRBV5-1 and TRBJ2-1, is KAGVTQTPRYLIKTRGQQVTLSCSPISGHRSVSWYQQTPGQGLQFLFEYFSETQRNKGNFPGRFSGRQFSNSRSEMNVSTLELGDSALYLCASSPRTSDNEQFFGPGTRLTVL.

The V and J genes are TRBV3-1 and TRBJ2-2; 8 nucleotides agree with TRBD1. The CDR3 runs 17 residues. After removal of 5 bases from V and 0 bases from J, the junction contained 8 bases not matched to a gene. Germline CDR1 reads LGHDT; CDR2 reads YNNKEL (reference sequence). CDR3 amino acids: CASSAQGQATNTGELFF. CDR3 sequence (DNA): TGTGCCAGCAGCGCTCAGGGACAGGCAACGAACACCGGGGAGCTGTTTTTT.

In nucleotides, the CDR3 is TGTGCCAGCAGCTTGGAGGGCAGGGGGCTGGGCAATCAGCCCCAGCATTTT. This codes for CASSLEGRGLGNQPQHF. The gene calls are TRBV5-6 and TRBJ1-5; TRBD1 aligns across 8 bases. The CDR3 consists of 17 residues. V trimming: 0 bases; J trimming: 2 bases; junction bases outside the gene matches: 7. CDR1 and CDR2 (germline): SGHDT, YYEEEE.

This clonotype occurred a few times. The chain carries TRBV3-1 and TRBJ2-2; D perhaps matches TRBD1 (5 bases). CDR3 length: 17 residues. Germline V gene sequence: CDR1 LGHDT, CDR2 YNNKEL (reference sequence). The ends were cut back, 0 bases at V and 4 bases at J, with 15 bases in the middle. The CDR3 DNA follows: TGTGCCAGCAGCCAAGATTTGGCAGGGTTAGGCACCGGGGAGCTGTTTTTT. It yields the protein CASSQDLAGLGTGELFF.

The table lists this clonotype with a count of one. The genes are TRBV6-2 or TRBV6-3 and TRBJ1-5; 8 nucleotides align to TRBD1. There are 15 residues in the CDR3. Germline CDR1 reads MNHEY; CDR2 reads SVGEGT. Unmatched junction bases numbered 2, after V lost 4 bases and J lost 0 bases. CDR3 coding DNA: TGTGCCAGCAGTTTTGACAGGGGTAGCAATCAGCCCCAGCATTTT. It specifies CASSFDRGSNQPQHF.

V gene TRBV2 combines with J gene TRBJ2-3; D is unresolved. The CDR3 is 14 amino acids. Trimming left V 8 bases short and J 2 bases short, with 14 bases between. The germline gives CDR1 SNHLY, CDR2 FYNNEI. The CDR3 region is CASGSTLSTDTQYF. The CDR3 bases are TGTGCCAGCGGCTCGACACTATCCACAGATACGCAGTATTTT.